These T cell receptor beta chains were read from a single sample in a study of OX40 agonist ivuxolimab in advanced cancers. The table came from immunoSEQ multiplex PCR; TCRdb's copy has only in-frame clones and leaves some out. This repertoire shows roughly 150,000 clones, 85% to 95% found once; its top ten account for approximately 0.32%. The sequenced sample was CD4+ or CD8+ T cells sorted from blood, obtained in a trial of the OX40 agonist ivuxolimab. These receptors were taken from an adult with an advanced solid tumor such as melanoma, head and neck, liver or kidney cancer. Each CDR3 is given with its conserved first and last residue. D genes are given only for firm matches. Not every row has a clone size; where given, it reads once, few, many or a size class.

>-|TRBJ2-7|TRBD1|TRBV6-6|14
TGTGCCAGCAGCAAGGGGGCTTTGGGGTACGAGCAGTACTTC
CASSKGALGYEQYF
>-|TRBJ1-2|-|TRBV19|15
TGTGCCAGTAGTCCCCAGGGGACGCCTATGGAGGGCTACACCTTC
CASSPQGTPMEGYTF
>-|TRBJ2-4|-|TRBV2|14
TGTGCCAGCAGTGCCACAGGGTCCGGGAACATTCAGTACTTC
CASSATGSGNIQYF
>once|TRBJ1-1|-|TRBV15|15
TGTGCCACCAGCAGAGCCCTCGAAAGGGGCACTGAAGCTTTCTTT
CATSRALERGTEAFF
>-|TRBJ1-4|-|TRBV28|13
TGTGCCAGCAGTTGGGGAACTAATGAAAAACTGTTTTTT
CASSWGTNEKLFF
>-|TRBJ1-4|TRBD1|TRBV5-1|14
TGCGCCAGCAGCCTAGGACAGGGGGATGAAAAACTGTTTTTT
CASSLGQGDEKLFF
>-|TRBJ1-1|TRBD1|TRBV6-4|13
TGTGCCAGAGACAGGGGGCTCAGGACTGAAGCTTTCTTT
CARDRGLRTEAFF
>few|TRBJ2-3|TRBD1|TRBV7-9|16
TGTGCCAGCAGCTCCCTGTGGACAGGGAGCACAGATACGCAGTATTTT
CASSSLWTGSTDTQYF
>-|TRBJ2-3|TRBD1|TRBV6-4|14
TGTGCCAGCAGCCCGGACAGGGGGTCCGGCACGCAGTATTTT
CASSPDRGSGTQYF
>-|TRBJ1-2|TRBD1|TRBV5-4|14
TGTGCCAGCAGCTTGCGCGACAGGGGCTATGGCTACACCTTC
CASSLRDRGYGYTF
>-|TRBJ2-7|TRBD1|TRBV7-2|15
TGTGCCAGCAGCACATACCGGGACAGGGCCTACGAGCAGTACTTC
CASSTYRDRAYEQYF
>-|TRBJ1-1|-|TRBV6-6|14
TGTGCCAGCAGGCCTAAGATGGGGAACACTGAAGCTTTCTTT
CASRPKMGNTEAFF
>-|TRBJ2-3|-|TRBV19|14
TGTGCCACCTCAATCCGGGCTAGCACAGATACGCAGTATTTT
CATSIRASTDTQYF